The sequence of this T cell receptor (beta chain) was determined in a study of blood T cell repertoires in COVID-19. V lost 6 bases, J lost 8 bases, and 14 bases stayed unmatched. The CDR3 contains 17 residues. Germline CDR1 is ENHRY and CDR2 is SYGVKD. Clones were read by immunoSEQ multiplex PCR, and TCRdb kept only the in-frame ones, dropping some. Found here are some 120,000 clones, about 85% of them singletons; the top ten hold 3.9%. This TCR came from a man aged 55 to 70 with acute or convalescent COVID-19. The sequencing input was peripheral blood. The chain recombines TRBV10-3 with TRBJ2-1, with TRBD2 matching 12 bases. CDR3 DNA sequence: TGTGCCATCAGGACTAGCGGGAGCCATGGGTTCCGGGATGAGCAGTTCTTC. Translated, it gives CAIRTSGSHGFRDEQFF.